This T cell receptor (beta chain) emerged from a study of CD8 T cells in Susac syndrome. Study overall: At the time their blood was drawn, patients with Susac syndrome were either therapy-naive, on corticosteroids (with some of them also receiving intravenous immunoglobulin), or on intravenous immunoglobulin alone.

The V end lost 3 bases, the J end lost 2 bases, and 2 bases lay between the germline ends. The CDR3 length is 11 residues. The germline CDR1 and CDR2 sequences are MNHNS and SASEGT. The RNA, about 0.45 to 1 ug, was put through reverse transcription using random hexamers. MiXCR, run by TCRdb on the immunoSEQ multiplex PCR reads, gives a single entry per CDR3 protein. This table has about 200,000 distinct CDR3 sequences, 91% appearing once. The rearrangement joins TRBV6-1 to TRBJ2-7, with D hard to call. The sample was CD4+ T cells from PBMCs. The sequence was collected from a human donor with Susac syndrome. The DNA for the CDR3 is TGTGCCAGCAGTGATGCCTACGAGCAGTACTTC. The encoded protein is CASSDAYEQYF.